This entry is about one T cell receptor beta chain. The antigen this receptor binds is unknown. It has no much larger one-base neighbor in the sample; base qualities were not kept. Library preparation employed the immunoSEQ multiplex PCR assay. The source is immuneACCESS, and TCRdb retained only in-frame sequences with V and J called. Part of the clones is not carried over; for the studies checked, unresolved V genes explain less than half of this, and the remainder is unexplained. The sample data list fewer than 90,000 clones, and around 87% of these were observed just once. Roughly a fifth of the sample is in the top ten clones. The data derive from a study of control samples from healthy donors and cancer patients (dated by TCRdb to about 2020). V lost 3 bases and J lost 0 bases; the stretch between them is 12 bases long. As encoded in the germline V gene (reference sequence), CDR1 is GTSNPN while CDR2 is SVGIG. Taken from cysteine to phenylalanine, the CDR3 has 15 residues. The retained sequence is limited to the CDR3, 45 bases, with the frame set at the first base.

Input material: blood. The chain couples TRBV30 to TRBJ2-1; the D segment cannot be called with confidence. The receptor was isolated from a man aged 50-60 years in good health. The CDR3 has the sequence CAWSRVGNSYNEQFF. The DNA sequence is TGTGCCTGGAGCCGAGTGGGTAACTCCTACAATGAGCAGTTCTTC.